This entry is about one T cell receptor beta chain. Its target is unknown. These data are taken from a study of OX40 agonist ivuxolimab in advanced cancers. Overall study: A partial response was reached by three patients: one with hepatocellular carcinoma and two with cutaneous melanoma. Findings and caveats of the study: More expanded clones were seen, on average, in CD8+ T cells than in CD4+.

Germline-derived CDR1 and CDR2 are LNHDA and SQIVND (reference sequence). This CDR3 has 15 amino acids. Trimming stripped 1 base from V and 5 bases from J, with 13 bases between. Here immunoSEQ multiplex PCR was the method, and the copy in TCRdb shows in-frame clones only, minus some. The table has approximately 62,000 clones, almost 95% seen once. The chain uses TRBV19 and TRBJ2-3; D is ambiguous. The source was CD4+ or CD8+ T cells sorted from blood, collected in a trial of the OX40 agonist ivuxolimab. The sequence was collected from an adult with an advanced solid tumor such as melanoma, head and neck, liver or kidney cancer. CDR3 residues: CASSIAPRTQDTQYF. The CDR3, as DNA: TGTGCCAGTAGTATAGCGCCCCGCACACAAGATACGCAGTATTTT. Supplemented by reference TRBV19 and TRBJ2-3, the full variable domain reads DGGITQSPKYLFRKEGQNVTLSCEQNLNHDAMYWYRQDPGQGLRLIYYSQIVNDFQKGDIAEGYSVSREKKESFPLTVTSAQKNPTAFYLCASSIAPRTQDTQYFGPGTRLTVL.